This entry is about one TCR beta chain. This clone was detected only once. Its specific antigen is unknown. Qualities for individual bases were not recorded, and no much larger clone is one base off. This sample stems from a study of technical replicates of blood from a handful of donors (dated by TCRdb to about 2017). Libraries were prepared through the immunoSEQ multiplex PCR assay. The immuneACCESS repertoire file appears here via TCRdb, limited to in-frame rearrangements. These files lack a portion of the clones; in checked studies, under half of the deficit traces to unresolved V genes, and the cause of the others is not known. The sample records around 69,000 clones, over 75% of which are singletons. The ten top clones hold roughly 4.2% of the sample. V has 3 bases trimmed and J has 6 bases trimmed; junction bases matching no gene number 4. From the cysteine up to the phenylalanine, the CDR3 has a length of 13 residues. The sequence is cut down to CDR3 DNA, 39 bases in frame from base 1. CDR1 and CDR2, looked up from the germline V gene (reference sequence), are GTSNPN and SVGIG.

Recombination connected TRBV30 to TRBJ1-4, and 7 bases in between align with TRBD1. This TCR derives from a human donor in good health. Some clones in this sample may be carry-over from other donors' samples. Sequencing was performed on PBMCs. The CDR3 protein sequence reads: CAWRGDSHEKLFF. The bases read TGTGCCTGGAGGGGGGACAGCCATGAAAAACTGTTTTTT.